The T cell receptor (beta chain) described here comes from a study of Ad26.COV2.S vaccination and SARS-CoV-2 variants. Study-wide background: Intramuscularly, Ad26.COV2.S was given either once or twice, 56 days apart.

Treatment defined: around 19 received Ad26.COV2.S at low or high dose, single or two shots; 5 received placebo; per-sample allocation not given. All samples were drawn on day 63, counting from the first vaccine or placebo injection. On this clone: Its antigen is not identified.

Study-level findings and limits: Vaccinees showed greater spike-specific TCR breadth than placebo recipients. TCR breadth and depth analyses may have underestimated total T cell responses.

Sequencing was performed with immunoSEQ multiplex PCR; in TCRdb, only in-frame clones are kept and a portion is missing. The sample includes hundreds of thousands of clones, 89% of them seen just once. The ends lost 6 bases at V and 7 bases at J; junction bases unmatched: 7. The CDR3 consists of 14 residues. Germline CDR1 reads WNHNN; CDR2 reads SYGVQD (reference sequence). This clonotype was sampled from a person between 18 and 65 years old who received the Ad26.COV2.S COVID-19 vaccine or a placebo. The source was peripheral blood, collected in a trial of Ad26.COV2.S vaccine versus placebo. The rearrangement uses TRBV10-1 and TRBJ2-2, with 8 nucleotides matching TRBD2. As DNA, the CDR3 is TGCGCCAGCAGCCCCGGGGGGGTGATCGGGGAGCTGTTTTTT. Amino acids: CASSPGGVIGELFF.